This record concerns one T cell receptor beta chain sequence. Per the authors' pipeline: Estimates of nucleated cell counts were drawn from the amplification of reference gene primers. Sequencing used immunoSEQ multiplex PCR; TCRdb keeps in-frame clones, though not all of them. The V and J calls and clone size are taken from that table; D and trimming were inferred from the DNA. The data show 51,000 or so clones, about four fifths seen once. The record originates from a study of blood T cell repertoires in COVID-19. The sample taken for sequencing was peripheral blood. The sequence came from an elderly woman with COVID-19, enrolled during active disease.

The CDR3 nucleotides read TGTGCCAGCAGTTACCGGGCTAGCGGCTTCCAAGAGACCCAGTACTTC. Translated: CASSYRASGFQETQYF. The chain combines TRBV6-5 with TRBJ2-5; 7 bases are a match to TRBD2. CDR1 is MNHEY and CDR2 is SVGAGI in the germline V gene. The trim removed 2 bases at V and 1 base at J, leaving 7 bases unmatched. This CDR3 is 16 amino acids long.